This T cell receptor beta chain was recorded in a study of neurological immune-mediated disorders. Study observations and caveats: Across subjects, no CDR3 amino acid sequence appeared in expanded clones of more than one subject, a finding that suggested private repertoires in all groups.

The sorted libraries took 1 million CD4+ or CD8+ T cells. Germline V lookup: CDR1 LNHDA, CDR2 SQIVND (reference sequence). The V gene lost 3 bases and the J gene lost 3 bases, with 11 bases spanning the gap. The CDR3 length is 15 residues. The making of cDNA relied on 5'RACE with 10-nucleotide random UMIs. TCRdb processed the 5' RACE reads anew with MiXCR; each CDR3 protein has one entry. Here the sample spans fewer than 40,000 distinct CDR3 sequences, more than 4.5% being singletons. Ten or more counts support this clonotype. Antigen specificity is unknown. The chain joins TRBV19 to TRBJ2-2; no clear D. Input material: CD4+ T cells from blood. The sequence was obtained from a young man in good health. CDR3 in DNA: TGTGCCAGTAGTATTAACTACCTGGACACCGGGGAGCTGTTTTTT. Protein: CASSINYLDTGELFF.